This T cell receptor beta chain appears in the sequencing data of a study of T cell responses to AZD1222 COVID-19 vaccine. Germline lookup yields CDR1 LNHDA and CDR2 SQIVND (reference sequence). This CDR3 contains 8 residues. The protocol was immunoSEQ multiplex PCR, while the TCRdb copy is restricted to in-frame clones and leaves out a portion. The table lists roughly 67,000 clones, over 60% of them singletons. The TCR sequence derives from an adult in good health. The specimen was peripheral blood, collected on day 0 of AZD1222 vaccination. This sequence joins TRBV19 and TRBJ1-5; D is ambiguous. Here the CDR3 DNA reads TGTTCTAAGCAGCCCCAGCATTTT. As protein: CSKQPQHF.